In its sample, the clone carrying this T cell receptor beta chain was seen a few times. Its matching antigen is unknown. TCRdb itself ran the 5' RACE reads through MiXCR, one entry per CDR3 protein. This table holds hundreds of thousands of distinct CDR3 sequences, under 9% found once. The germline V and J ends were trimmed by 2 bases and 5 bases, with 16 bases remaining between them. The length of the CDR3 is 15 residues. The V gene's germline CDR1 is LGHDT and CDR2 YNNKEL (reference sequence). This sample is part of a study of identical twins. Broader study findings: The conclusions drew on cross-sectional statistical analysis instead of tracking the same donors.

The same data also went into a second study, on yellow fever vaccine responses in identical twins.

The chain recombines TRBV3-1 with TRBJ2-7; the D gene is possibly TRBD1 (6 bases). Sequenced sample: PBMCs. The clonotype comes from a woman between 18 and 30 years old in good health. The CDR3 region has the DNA TGTGCCAGCAGCCAATACCCAGGGGCTGGCAACGAGCAGTACTTC. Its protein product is CASSQYPGAGNEQYF.